The 21 T cell receptor beta chains below were found in one sample sequenced in a study of blood T cell repertoires in COVID-19. Profiling relied on immunoSEQ multiplex PCR, and the TCRdb table lists in-frame clones only, not all of them. This sample has about 270,000 clones, with around 88% found just once. The material sequenced was peripheral blood. These receptors all stem from a woman in her 70s with COVID-19, enrolled during active disease.

The sample holds a few counts of this clone. The chain carries TRBV5-4 and TRBJ2-3; possible D gene TRBD2, 6 bases. Trimming left V 10 bases short and J 3 bases short, with 18 bases between. The CDR3 is 14 amino acids. The germline V gene encodes CDR1 SGHNT and CDR2 YYREEE (reference sequence). The CDR3: CAGRRDVATDTQYF. Written as DNA, the CDR3 is TGTGCCGGGAGGCGGGACGTCGCAACAGATACGCAGTATTTT.

CDR3 DNA: TGTGCCAGCAGCTTAGCGGCAATGACCGGGGAGCTGTTTTTT. Translating gives CASSLAAMTGELFF. This chain uses TRBV7-9 with TRBJ2-2; D unclear. Trimming shortened V by 0 bases and J by 5 bases, and 7 bases separated the two germline ends. CDR1 is SEHNR and CDR2 is FQNEAQ in the germline V gene (reference sequence). This CDR3 has 14 residues.

This rearrangement joins TRBV5-4 to TRBJ1-1; no reliable D call. V was cut by 1 base and J by 5 bases, with 15 bases left in between. CDR3 size: 15 residues. The germline gives CDR1 SGHNT, CDR2 YYREEE (reference sequence). Here the CDR3 reads CASSLTHLGGTEAFF. CDR3 DNA: TGTGCCAGCAGCTTGACCCACTTGGGCGGGACTGAAGCTTTCTTT. Full variable domain (rest looked up from reference TRBV5-4 and TRBJ1-1): ETGVTQSPTHLIKTRGQQVTLRCSSQSGHNTVSWYQQALGQGPQFIFQYYREEENGRGNFPPRFSGLQFPNYSSELNVNALELDDSALYLCASSLTHLGGTEAFFGQGTRLTVV.

V is TRBV19 and J is TRBJ1-5; weak D call: TRBD1 (5 bases). Trimming cost V 1 base and J 4 bases, with 8 bases left between them. From germline, CDR1 is LNHDA and CDR2 SQIVND (reference sequence). This CDR3 contains 14 residues. Written as DNA, the CDR3 is TGTGCCAGTAGTATAGTTGGGGGGAATCAGCCCCAGCATTTT. Protein: CASSIVGGNQPQHF. The whole variable domain, filled in from reference TRBV19 and TRBJ1-5, reads DGGITQSPKYLFRKEGQNVTLSCEQNLNHDAMYWYRQDPGQGLRLIYYSQIVNDFQKGDIAEGYSVSREKKESFPLTVTSAQKNPTAFYLCASSIVGGNQPQHFGDGTRLSIL.

V and J are TRBV6-5 and TRBJ1-2; a possible D gene is TRBD1 (6 bases). V was pared by 6 bases and J by 4 bases, with 12 bases between. The CDR3 is made up of 13 amino acids. CDR1 and CDR2 from the germline V gene are MNHEY and SVGAGI. The CDR3 loop is CASRGTTIYGYTF. In nucleotides, the CDR3 is TGTGCCAGCAGAGGGACAACTATCTATGGCTACACCTTC.

V usage is TRBV28 and J usage is TRBJ1-5; 7 nucleotides line up with TRBD1. The CDR3 extends over 15 amino acids. Germline CDR1 and CDR2: MDHEN and SYDVKM. Trimming took 5 bases from V and 5 from J; bases not matched to a gene: 9. CDR3 loop: CASSIPGQRYQPQHF. The CDR3 DNA reads as TGTGCCAGCAGTATTCCGGGACAGCGATATCAGCCCCAGCATTTT.

This clone has only one observation. The V gene is TRBV24-1, the J gene TRBJ2-1; possibly TRBD1 for D (6 bases). Trimming shortened V by 3 bases and J by 3 bases, and 14 bases separated the two germline ends. From germline, CDR1 is KGHDR and CDR2 SFDVKD. The CDR3 is 16 residues long. CDR3 loop: CATSDRSRGSYNEQFF. CDR3 nucleotides: TGTGCCACCAGTGATCGTTCGAGGGGGAGCTACAATGAGCAGTTCTTC.

The chain has TRBV2 and TRBJ2-7; unclear D gene. The length of the CDR3 is 11 residues. V was clipped by 7 bases and J by 3 bases, with 7 bases between them. Per germline, CDR1 SNHLY and CDR2 FYNNEI. The CDR3 DNA sequence: TGTGCCAGCACTATCTACTACGAGCAGTACTTC. Amino acid sequence: CASTIYYEQYF.

The chain employs TRBV18 and TRBJ2-5; possibly TRBD1 for D (6 bases). The CDR3 consists of 14 residues. Trimming took 2 bases from V and 1 from J, leaving 8 bases between them. Germline loops: CDR1 KGHSH, CDR2 LQKENI. CDR3 in amino acids: CASSPRGSQETQYF. CDR3 nucleotide sequence: TGTGCCAGCTCACCAAGGGGGTCCCAAGAGACCCAGTACTTC.

The CDR3 protein is CASSPEKLPTYEQYF. CDR3 coding DNA: TGTGCCAGCAGCCCCGAAAAGCTACCGACCTACGAGCAGTACTTC. This chain joins TRBV5-6 and TRBJ2-7; no definite D call. The CDR3 covers 15 residues. Germline V gene sequence: CDR1 SGHDT, CDR2 YYEEEE. Trimming removed 4 bases from V and 2 bases from J, with 16 bases in between.

The J gene is TRBJ1-5, the V gene TRBV2; possible D gene TRBD1, 5 bases. Germline values: CDR1 SNHLY, CDR2 FYNNEI. This CDR3 has 14 amino acids. The V and J ends lost 2 bases and 5 bases respectively, with 10 bases between them. The CDR3 bases are TGTGCCAGCAGTGAACAGGGTCGGGATCAGCCCCAGCATTTT. Amino acids: CASSEQGRDQPQHF.

The rearrangement joins TRBV11-2 to TRBJ2-3; 11 nucleotides agree with TRBD2. CDR3 length equals 16 residues. The J segment lost 4 bases and the V segment lost 2 bases, leaving 5 bases of the junction unmatched. Germline V gene sequence: CDR1 SGHAT, CDR2 FQNNGV. CDR3 nucleotides: TGTGCCAGCAGCTTACCGGGACTAGCGGTCCCAGATACGCAGTATTTT. It yields the protein CASSLPGLAVPDTQYF.

J is TRBJ2-3 and V is TRBV12-5, with 7 nucleotides matching TRBD1. Germline CDR1 and CDR2: LGHNT and FRNRAP. The CDR3 sequence is 16 residues long. Trimming cost V 3 bases and J 2 bases; bases outside gene matches: 8. For the CDR3, the DNA is TGTGCTAGTGGTTTAGCTACAGGGGTATACACAGATACGCAGTATTTT. Encoded protein: CASGLATGVYTDTQYF. The complete variable domain, with remaining parts taken from reference TRBV12-5 and TRBJ2-3, reads DARVTQTPRHKVTEMGQEVTMRCQPILGHNTVFWYRQTMMQGLELLAYFRNRAPLDDSGMPKDRFSAEMPDATLATLKIQPSEPRDSAVYFCASGLATGVYTDTQYFGPGTRLTVL.

The chain employs TRBV7-2 and TRBJ2-1; D perhaps matches TRBD1 (5 bases). Germline values: CDR1 SGHTA, CDR2 FQGNSA. Trimming stripped 4 bases from V and 2 bases from J, with 15 bases between. The CDR3 runs 16 residues. In DNA, the CDR3 is TGTGCCAGCAGCTCCCCGCAGTGGGGCGCCTACAATGAGCAGTTCTTC. Protein product: CASSSPQWGAYNEQFF.

V gene TRBV13 combines with J gene TRBJ1-4; tentatively, D is TRBD1 (6 bases). V was clipped by 6 bases and J by 7 bases, with 15 bases between them. Germline CDR1 PRHDT, CDR2 FYEKMQ (reference sequence). The CDR3 length is 14 residues. CDR3 sequence reads: CASSSTGLGEKLFF. The CDR3 bases are TGTGCCAGCAGTTCCACAGGGTTGGGTGAAAAACTGTTTTTT.

The rearrangement uses TRBV12-3 or TRBV12-4 and TRBJ2-7; no reliable D call. There are 12 residues in the CDR3. Trimming removed 5 bases at V and 0 bases at J, with 5 bases between. This CDR3 is CASSVFSYEQYF. CDR3 nucleotides: TGTGCCAGCAGTGTCTTCTCCTACGAGCAGTACTTC.

V and J are TRBV5-6 and TRBJ2-1; a weak D match, TRBD1 (6 bases). From germline, CDR1 is SGHDT and CDR2 YYEEEE. Trimming cost V 2 bases and J 4 bases, with 16 bases left between them. The CDR3 length is 16 residues. CDR3 sequence (DNA): TGTGCCAGCAGCTTCCTCGGGACACAGGTTTACAATGAGCAGTTCTTC. It is translated as CASSFLGTQVYNEQFF.

The V and J genes are TRBV10-3 and TRBJ1-1; D is perhaps TRBD1 (5 bases). The CDR3 length is 13 residues. V lost 7 bases and J lost 1, with 10 bases in between. From germline, CDR1 is ENHRY and CDR2 SYGVKD. The CDR3 bases are TGTGCCATCACCCCAACAGGGAACACTGAAGCTTTCTTT. Its protein is CAITPTGNTEAFF.

This clone was detected once. Other nucleotide sequences from this sample produce the same CDR3. This chain links TRBV28 with TRBJ1-6; no clear D gene. The germline CDR1 and CDR2 sequences are MDHEN and SYDVKM. V gave up 3 bases and J gave up 3 bases, with 12 bases separating them. The CDR3 is 16 residues long. CDR3 amino acids: CASSLAGRGYNSPLHF. The CDR3 nucleotides are TGTGCCAGCAGTTTGGCTGGGAGAGGCTATAATTCACCCCTCCACTTT.

This chain links TRBV12-5 with TRBJ1-4, with TRBD1 matching 9 bases. The ends lost 1 base at V and 7 bases at J; junction bases unmatched: 7. The germline gives CDR1 LGHNT, CDR2 FRNRAP. This CDR3 has 16 amino acids. The CDR3 here is CASGLDTGTGSEKLFF. As DNA, the CDR3 is TGTGCTAGTGGTTTGGACACCGGGACAGGGAGTGAAAAACTGTTTTTT. The complete variable domain, with remaining parts taken from reference TRBV12-5 and TRBJ1-4, reads DARVTQTPRHKVTEMGQEVTMRCQPILGHNTVFWYRQTMMQGLELLAYFRNRAPLDDSGMPKDRFSAEMPDATLATLKIQPSEPRDSAVYFCASGLDTGTGSEKLFFGSGTQLSVL.

This chain connects TRBV7-9 to TRBJ1-4, with 8 bases identical to TRBD1. V shed 2 bases and J 1 base; nucleotides not matched to a gene: 6. Germline CDR1 and CDR2: SEHNR and FQNEAQ (reference sequence). This CDR3 spans 17 amino acids. In nucleotides, the CDR3 is TGTGCCAGCAGCTTATCCGGCAGGGGGCGAACTAATGAAAAACTGTTTTTT. Translation: CASSLSGRGRTNEKLFF.